Below, 5 T cell receptor beta chains from the same sample are listed, as sequenced in a study of long-term antiretroviral therapy in people with HIV. The authors ran the immunoSEQ assay, v3.0, at survey level. Sequencing was performed with immunoSEQ multiplex PCR; in TCRdb, only in-frame clones are kept and a portion is missing. The sample lists 10,000 to 13,000 clones, 82% occurring once. The starting material was unsorted PBMCs, obtained 1.2 years after starting antiretroviral therapy. These receptor sequences come from a man aged 35-49 years with HIV.

The chain recombines TRBV5-1 with TRBJ1-1; no clear D. The CDR3 extends over 13 amino acids. V was cut by 0 bases and J by 2 bases, with 5 bases left in between. Germline lookup yields CDR1 SGHRS and CDR2 YFSETQ. The CDR3 bases are TGCGCCAGCAGCTTGGCTCTAAACACTGAAGCTTTCTTT. Translated, it gives CASSLALNTEAFF.

The genes are TRBV6-1 and TRBJ2-7; 8 bases map to TRBD1. CDR3 length equals 14 residues. Trimming cost V 6 bases and J 4 bases; bases outside gene matches: 8. The V gene's germline CDR1 is MNHNS and CDR2 SASEGT. The CDR3 DNA is TGTGCCAGCAGGGACAGGGCCCTTACTTACGAGCAGTACTTC. Translated: CASRDRALTYEQYF.

This clone was counted only a few times. The genes are TRBV28 and TRBJ2-7, with D possibly being TRBD1 (6 bases). CDR3 length: 14 amino acids. V dropped 5 bases and J dropped 5 bases, with 16 bases sitting between them. Germline assignment: CDR1 MDHEN and CDR2 SYDVKM. CDR3 sequence: CASSAYRAGNEQYF. DNA of the CDR3: TGTGCCAGCAGTGCTTACAGGGCTGGGAACGAGCAGTACTTC.

V gene TRBV27 combines with J gene TRBJ2-2; TRBD1 is a possible D gene (6 bases). Germline CDR1 reads MNHEY; CDR2 reads SMNVEV (reference sequence). Trimming stripped 7 bases from V and 1 base from J, with 22 bases between. This CDR3 region has 18 residues. DNA for the CDR3: TGTGCCAGCACCCCACGTCTGACAGGCCAGGGGAACACCGGGGAGCTGTTTTTT. Amino acid sequence: CASTPRLTGQGNTGELFF.

The gene calls are TRBV5-1 and TRBJ1-1, with D maybe TRBD1 (5 bases). The ends were cut back, 4 bases at V and 2 bases at J, with 9 bases in the middle. Germline V gene sequence: CDR1 SGHRS, CDR2 YFSETQ. CDR3 length: 13 amino acids. The DNA for the CDR3 is TGCGCCAGCAGCATGGACACCAACACTGAAGCTTTCTTT. Protein sequence: CASSMDTNTEAFF. The full variable domain, rest sourced from reference TRBV5-1 and TRBJ1-1, is KAGVTQTPRYLIKTRGQQVTLSCSPISGHRSVSWYQQTPGQGLQFLFEYFSETQRNKGNFPGRFSGRQFSNSRSEMNVSTLELGDSALYLCASSMDTNTEAFFGQGTRLTVV.